The sequence of this T cell receptor beta chain was determined in a study of CD8 T cells in Susac syndrome. Study information: Among the Susac syndrome patients sequenced, over five had active disease and about eight were in remission.

Study observations and caveats: Susac-specific public clones were found in total CD8+ and CD8+ TEMRA repertoires, numbering under 20 and five, respectively.

Comments on this clonotype: What it binds is unknown.

An input of roughly 0.5 to 1 ug of RNA was subjected to reverse transcription using random hexamers. Each CDR3 protein gets one entry after TCRdb re-called the immunoSEQ multiplex PCR reads with MiXCR. The data show some 200,000 distinct CDR3 sequences, with about 95% seen just once and about 0.15% held by the top ten. This CDR3 has 16 amino acids. Trimming removed 2 bases at V and 4 bases at J, with 15 bases between. Germline values: CDR1 KGHSY, CDR2 FQNENV. Sequences were obtained from CD8+ T cells from PBMCs. This chain joins TRBV16 and TRBJ1-5; D is ambiguous. The source of this sequence is a human donor with Susac syndrome. The CDR3 DNA sequence: TGTGCCAGCAGCCAAAATCTAGTTACAGAGAATCAGCCCCAGCATTTT. Protein sequence: CASSQNLVTENQPQHF.